This is a list of T cell receptor beta chains from one sample in a study of blood T cell repertoires in COVID-19. Repertoires were generated with immunoSEQ multiplex PCR, while TCRdb's copy carries only in-frame clones and drops some. The repertoire holds hundreds of thousands of clones, with roughly 85% as singletons. The sequencing input was PBMCs or T cells enriched from blood (not recorded which). Receptor source: a woman aged 25-40 years who had been exposed to COVID-19. Each CDR3 is given with its conserved first and last residue. A D gene is named only where the DNA matches it firmly. Clone size is not always given. Where it is, it says once, few, many or a class for expanded clones.

J gene,V gene,D gene,clone size,CDR3 DNA,CDR3 protein
TRBJ2-7,TRBV6-5,TRBD2,-,TGTGCCAGCGGGGCTAGCGGGACCTACGAGCAGTACTTC,CASGASGTYEQYF
TRBJ2-7,TRBV4-2,-,-,TGTGCCAGCAGCCAAGATCTCGGGGAGCAGTACTTC,CASSQDLGEQYF
TRBJ1-2,TRBV11-2,-,few,TGTGCCAGCAGCTACACGACAACGGTACGAGATGGCTACACCTTC,CASSYTTTVRDGYTF
TRBJ2-6,TRBV5-1,TRBD2,-,TGCGCCAGCAGCCACGGGGGGGCTAGGGCCAACGTCCTGACTTTC,CASSHGGARANVLTF
TRBJ2-3,TRBV4-2,TRBD2,-,TGTGCCAGCAGCCAAGCATCGGGGAGCGGGGGGAATGTTAATACGCAGTATTTT,CASSQASGSGGNVNTQYF
TRBJ2-2,TRBV15,-,-,TGTGCCACCAGCAGAGAGGGATTCGGGGGCACCGGGGAGCTGTTTTTT,CATSREGFGGTGELFF
TRBJ2-2,TRBV9,TRBD2,-,TGTGCCAGCAGCGTAGATAGCGGGGGGGCCACCGGGGAGCTGTTTTTT,CASSVDSGGATGELFF
TRBJ1-1,TRBV4-1,TRBD1,-,TGCGCCAGCAGCCAAGCCCCCGGGACAGGTGAGAACACTGAAGCTTTCTTT,CASSQAPGTGENTEAFF
TRBJ1-2,TRBV2,-,-,TGTGCCAGCAGTGATGGGGGGGTTTACTATGGCTACACCTTC,CASSDGGVYYGYTF
TRBJ1-5,TRBV3-1/TRBV3-2,-,once,TGTGCCAGCAGCCCAGACGAGGGTCAGCCCCAGCATTTT,CASSPDEGQPQHF
TRBJ2-5,TRBV4-1,TRBD1,-,TGCGCCAGCAGCCAAGATCGGGGGACAGGGGCCGAGACCCAGTACTTC,CASSQDRGTGAETQYF
TRBJ1-4,TRBV15,-,-,TGTGCCACCAGCAGAGATGTACAGGGAAGTGAAAAACTGTTTTTT,CATSRDVQGSEKLFF
TRBJ1-2,TRBV27,-,-,TGTGCCACCGGACAGCCAGTATTCTATGGCTACACCTTC,CATGQPVFYGYTF
TRBJ2-5,TRBV19,TRBD2,once,TGTGCCAGTAGTATACAGACGGGAGGGCTAGAGACCCAGTACTTC,CASSIQTGGLETQYF
TRBJ1-5,TRBV2,-,-,TGTGCCAGCAGTGTGCAGGGCGCGGGGCAGCCCCAGCATTTT,CASSVQGAGQPQHF
TRBJ2-5,TRBV7-9,TRBD2,-,TGTGCCAGCAGCTCTCTCCGATCTAGCGGGGCCTTGGAGACCCAGTACTTC,CASSSLRSSGALETQYF
TRBJ2-2,TRBV7-6,TRBD2,-,TGTGCCAGCAGCTTAAGTTCAGGACCGGGAGGGCCCACCGGGGAGCTGTTTTTT,CASSLSSGPGGPTGELFF
TRBJ2-3,TRBV30,-,-,TGTGCCTGGAGTGATCGGGTAGTAGCGCAGTATTTT,CAWSDRVVAQYF
TRBJ1-5,TRBV6-5,TRBD1,once,TGTGCCAGCAGGGACAGGCCTTTGCGCAATCAGCCCCAGCATTTT,CASRDRPLRNQPQHF
TRBJ2-5,TRBV6-1,-,-,TGTGCCAGCAGTGAACCCCGGCAGGGGTTTCCAGGGGAGACCCAGTACTTC,CASSEPRQGFPGETQYF
TRBJ2-7,TRBV15,-,-,TGTGCCACCAGCAGAGATCTAATATACGAGCAGTACTTC,CATSRDLIYEQYF
TRBJ1-2,TRBV14,TRBD1,-,TGTGCCAGCAGCTCGGGACAGGGTTATGGCTACACCTTC,CASSSGQGYGYTF
TRBJ1-1,TRBV15,-,-,TGTGCCACCAGCAGAGATAGCCCGAACACTGAAGCTTTCTTT,CATSRDSPNTEAFF
TRBJ1-3,TRBV4-2,-,-,TGTGCCAGCAGCCAAGGGTACGGGGCTGGAAACACCATATATTTT,CASSQGYGAGNTIYF
TRBJ1-2,TRBV28,TRBD1,-,TGTGCCAGCAGTTTAGGGGACAGGGCGGGAAGTCTGGACACCTTC,CASSLGDRAGSLDTF
TRBJ2-4,TRBV19,TRBD2,-,TGTGCCAGTACCATGACTAGCGGGAGAGGTGAGGTGGCCAAAAACATTCAGTACTTC,CASTMTSGRGEVAKNIQYF
TRBJ1-2,TRBV2,-,-,TGTGCCAGCAGTGAATCGGTCCTTTGGTCCTATGGCTACACCTTC,CASSESVLWSYGYTF
TRBJ1-3,TRBV28,TRBD1,-,TGTGCCAGCAGTCCCACAGGGGCGGGAAACACCATATATTTT,CASSPTGAGNTIYF
TRBJ1-2,TRBV7-9,-,-,TGTGCCAGCAGCTTAGTAGGTCGGGGAACTGATGGCTACACCTTC,CASSLVGRGTDGYTF
TRBJ2-2,TRBV6-4,-,-,TGTGCCAGCAGTGACTTGCCAGGGGTAGAGCTGTTTTTT,CASSDLPGVELFF
TRBJ2-2,TRBV5-1,TRBD1,-,TGCGCCAGCAGCAAGGACAGGGGCCACACCGGGGAGCTGTTTTTT,CASSKDRGHTGELFF
TRBJ2-2,TRBV30,-,-,TGTGCCTGGAGTGTCTCAGTCGGGGAGCTGTTTTTT,CAWSVSVGELFF
TRBJ2-7,TRBV30,TRBD1,-,TGTGCCTGCCGGGACAGTGGTGTGCAGTACTTC,CACRDSGVQYF
TRBJ2-5,TRBV24-1,-,-,TGTGCCACCAGTGTTTCGGGGGTGGAGACCCAGTACTTC,CATSVSGVETQYF
TRBJ2-5,TRBV14,TRBD1,few,TGTGCCAGCAGCCTCTTCAGGACAGGGGGAGGGGAGACCCAGTACTTC,CASSLFRTGGGETQYF
TRBJ1-2,TRBV13,-,-,TGTGCCAGCAGCCTACCGGGACATTGGGGCTACACCTTC,CASSLPGHWGYTF
TRBJ1-2,TRBV24-1,-,-,TGTGCCACCAGTGATTCGTCGGGAGGGGTGGACTATGGCTACACCTTC,CATSDSSGGVDYGYTF
TRBJ1-2,TRBV5-4,TRBD1,-,TGTGCCAGCAGCTCGGGTCAGGGGGAGTATGGCTACACCTTC,CASSSGQGEYGYTF
TRBJ2-7,TRBV3-1/TRBV3-2,TRBD1,-,TGTGCCAGCAGTGGGATGGACAGGGTGGGCGAGCAGTACTTC,CASSGMDRVGEQYF
TRBJ2-2,TRBV27,TRBD2,-,TGTGCCAGCAGTTTTTCGGCGGGAGCTTCCACCGGGGAGCTGTTTTTT,CASSFSAGASTGELFF
TRBJ1-4,TRBV29-1,-,-,TGCAGCATAGGAATAGAGGCGGAAAAACTGTTTTTT,CSIGIEAEKLFF
TRBJ1-3,TRBV5-1,TRBD1,-,TGCGCCAGCAGCGTGCTCCCGGGACAGTCCTCTGGAAACACCATATATTTT,CASSVLPGQSSGNTIYF
TRBJ1-4,TRBV7-2,-,-,TGTGCCAGCAGCTTATCCCCCTCAGGGTCCGAAAAACTGTTTTTT,CASSLSPSGSEKLFF
TRBJ1-2,TRBV5-1,-,once,TGCGCCAGCAGCCGACTCGGAGGCAGAGCCTCCGCTTCTGGCTACACCTTC,CASSRLGGRASASGYTF
TRBJ1-4,TRBV30,-,-,TGTGCCTGGAGTGTAGGCGGATCTAATGAAAAACTGTTTTTT,CAWSVGGSNEKLFF
TRBJ1-1,TRBV6-5,TRBD1,-,TGTGCCACACAAAGCCAGACAGGGAAAGCCTCTGAAGCTTTCTTT,CATQSQTGKASEAFF
TRBJ2-7,TRBV30,TRBD2,-,TGTGCCTGGAGTGTTCGCGGGAGGGCCTCCGAGCAGTACTTC,CAWSVRGRASEQYF
TRBJ2-3,TRBV7-9,TRBD1,-,TGTGCCAGCAGAGACAGGGTCGGCACAGATACGCAGTATTTT,CASRDRVGTDTQYF
TRBJ1-3,TRBV9,-,-,TGTGCCAGCAGCGCCCAGATGTCTGGAAACACCATATATTTT,CASSAQMSGNTIYF
TRBJ1-3,TRBV4-3,TRBD1,once,TGCGCCAGCAGCCAAGATGGGACAGTCAACGGAAACACCATATATTTT,CASSQDGTVNGNTIYF